This T cell receptor beta chain originates from a study of T cell repertoires in cytomegalovirus infection. Study-wide context: Both CMV infection and a matching HLA type were indicated by public TCR beta signatures.

TCRdb reanalysed the reads using MiXCR and keeps one entry per CDR3 protein. The data contain 500,000 to 600,000 distinct CDR3 sequences, approximately 15% of them singletons. This clonotype was observed many times. The antigen is not known. The CDR3 covers 15 residues. V shed 5 bases, J shed 3 bases, and the junction held 5 bases outside the gene matches. Germline V CDR1 and CDR2: MNHEY, SMNVEV (reference sequence). Study-wide findings and caveats: CMV-specific TCR beta clonotypes restricted by HLA-C were the ones dominating the ex vivo response. CMV carriers with the relevant HLA were identified by cumulative public TCR beta family frequency.

This chain connects TRBV27 to TRBJ1-5, with 9 bases lining up with TRBD1. This TCR was sampled from a human donor in good health (CMV status not recorded). Some clones in this sample may be carry-over from other donors' samples. The sequencing sample was made of CD8+ T cells from PBMCs. The CDR3 DNA is TGTGCCAGCAGTCATCGGACAGGGGACAATCAGCCCCAGCATTTT. Amino acids: CASSHRTGDNQPQHF.